One T cell receptor beta chain is described in this entry. Its target is unknown. The source of the sample is a study of graft-versus-host responses after intestinal transplantation. In the study overall: Following induction with anti-thymocyte globulin, all recipients were given tacrolimus and steroids for around three years. Findings of the study overall: Recipient-marrow GvH clones were detected, some having first appeared in ileum or blood.

The assay was immunoSEQ multiplex PCR, and TCRdb's table has in-frame clones only and misses some. In the table there are 24,000 or so clones, over 65% of which are singletons. The CDR3 loop spans 13 amino acids. CDR1 is SGHKS and CDR2 is YYEKEE in the germline V gene (reference sequence). The V segment lost 4 bases and the J segment 7 bases; nucleotides outside the gene matches: 5. The chain uses TRBV5-5 and TRBJ1-5; 7 positions agree with TRBD1. This specimen consisted of PBMCs, obtained almost 29 days after intestinal transplant. This receptor was identified in a human patient who received an intestinal transplant, so some T cells may come from the graft donor. For the CDR3, the DNA is TGTGCCAGCAGCGGACAGGCGGGACAGCCCCAGCATTTT. It is translated as CASSGQAGQPQHF.